The next 28 T cell receptor beta chains were all read from a single sample in a study of blood T cell repertoires in COVID-19. Clones were sequenced by immunoSEQ multiplex PCR, and TCRdb holds only the in-frame ones, with some missing. Of roughly 100,000 clones listed, over 75% were seen once; the top ten hold under 15%. Sequenced: peripheral blood. These receptors originate from a human donor in a cohort sampled during active or convalescent COVID-19.

The J gene is TRBJ1-4, the V gene TRBV5-1; 8 positions match TRBD1. The J segment lost 8 bases and the V segment lost 0 bases, leaving 9 bases of the junction unmatched. Germline CDR1 SGHRS, CDR2 YFSETQ. The CDR3 has 16 residues. The CDR3 loop is CASSLDRATGGEKLFF. CDR3 in DNA: TGCGCCAGCAGCTTGGACAGGGCTACAGGGGGGGAAAAACTGTTTTTT.

This clone has a handful of counts. CDR3 coding DNA: TGTGCCAGCAGCTTCCTGGAGGGGACTGAAGCTTTCTTT. Encoded protein: CASSFLEGTEAFF. The gene calls are TRBV12-3 or TRBV12-4 and TRBJ1-1; the D gene is possibly TRBD1 (5 bases). The V end was cut by 6 bases, the J end by 5 bases, with 13 bases between. The CDR3 runs 13 residues.

The gene calls are TRBV5-1 and TRBJ1-2; D not certain. Per germline, CDR1 SGHRS and CDR2 YFSETQ. V lost 5 bases, J lost 1 base, and 6 bases lay in between. The CDR3 contains 12 residues. The CDR3 nucleotides read TGCGCCAGCAGTCCGGGTAACTATGGCTACACCTTC. Amino acids: CASSPGNYGYTF.

The V call is TRBV11-3, the J call TRBJ2-1; 8 bases match TRBD2. Germline V lookup: CDR1 SGHNT, CDR2 YENEEA. This CDR3 comprises 16 residues. Trimming took 3 bases from V and 8 from J; bases not matched to a gene: 12. CDR3: CASSLGPGGAIDEQFF. CDR3 coding DNA: TGTGCCAGCAGCTTGGGGCCCGGGGGGGCGATCGATGAGCAGTTCTTC.

This chain joins TRBV6-2 or TRBV6-3 and TRBJ2-1, with TRBD1 matching over 8 bases. CDR1 and CDR2 (germline): MNHEY, SVGEGT. CDR3 length: 15 amino acids. Unmatched junction bases numbered 8, after V lost 6 bases and J lost 4 bases. CDR3 sequence reads: CASSLTGTGYNEQFF. CDR3 nucleotide sequence: TGTGCCAGCAGCCTAACCGGGACAGGTTACAATGAGCAGTTCTTC.

This chain joins TRBV19 and TRBJ2-3; a possible D gene is TRBD2 (7 bases). The CDR3 has 15 amino acids. Germline V lookup: CDR1 LNHDA, CDR2 SQIVND (reference sequence). V lost 5 bases and J 3 bases, leaving 15 bases between the germline ends. CDR3 in amino acids: CASSSGGRMTDTQYF. CDR3 nucleotides: TGTGCCAGTAGTTCCGGGGGGCGGATGACAGATACGCAGTATTTT.

The chain couples TRBV19 to TRBJ1-2; 8 nucleotides align to TRBD1. J was trimmed by 4 bases and V by 5 bases; bases with no gene match: 9. The CDR3 sequence is 15 residues long. The germline gives CDR1 LNHDA, CDR2 SQIVND (reference sequence). CDR3 bases: TGTGCCAGTAGTCCTACGACAGGGGCGAGCTATGGCTACACCTTC. Translation: CASSPTTGASYGYTF.

V usage is TRBV11-3 and J usage is TRBJ2-7, with 8 bases fitting TRBD2. Germline V gene lookup returns CDR1 SGHNT and CDR2 YENEEA. CDR3 length: 14 amino acids. Trimming at V came to 5 bases and at J to 2 bases, leaving 5 bases not matched to a gene. The CDR3 loop reads CASSLGGGTYEQYF. CDR3 bases: TGTGCCAGCAGCCTCGGGGGGGGTACCTACGAGCAGTACTTC.

In DNA form, the CDR3 reads TGTGCCAGCAGTGAACGGCGGGGCCCGGATACGCAGTATTTT. Translating it yields CASSERRGPDTQYF. The chain joins TRBV25-1 to TRBJ2-3; D might be TRBD2 (6 bases). The V gene lost 2 bases and the J gene lost 6 bases, with 12 bases spanning the gap. The CDR3 totals 14 residues. The germline CDR1 and CDR2 sequences are MGHDK and SYGVNS.

CDR3 nucleotides: TGTGCCAGCAGCTGCAGGGTCTCCTATAATTCACCCCTCCACTTT. Amino acid sequence: CASSCRVSYNSPLHF. The rearrangement uses TRBV7-7 and TRBJ1-6, with D possibly TRBD1 on 5 matching bases. The V and J ends lost 4 bases and 0 bases respectively, with 7 bases between them. From germline, CDR1 is SSHAT and CDR2 FNYEAQ (reference sequence). The CDR3 covers 15 residues.

The count of this clone is one. The V and J genes are TRBV5-1 and TRBJ2-1, with D maybe TRBD2 (7 bases). Germline CDR1 is SGHRS and CDR2 is YFSETQ. This CDR3 is 14 amino acids long. Trimming removed 2 bases at V and 2 bases at J, with 8 bases between. The CDR3 loop is CASSFGGPYNEQFF. The CDR3 region has the DNA TGCGCCAGCAGCTTCGGGGGGCCCTACAATGAGCAGTTCTTC.

The J gene is TRBJ2-3, the V gene TRBV27; TRBD1 agrees at 10 bases. With 5 bases clipped from V and 4 bases from J, the junction kept 18 bases outside the gene matches. This CDR3 contains 19 residues. The V gene's germline CDR1 is MNHEY and CDR2 SMNVEV (reference sequence). CDR3 amino acids: CASSPPVPGQGFGADTQYF. The CDR3 DNA reads TGTGCCAGCAGTCCCCCAGTCCCGGGACAGGGGTTTGGGGCAGATACGCAGTATTTT.

The rearrangement links TRBV4-2 to TRBJ2-1; 7 bases are a match to TRBD1. In germline, CDR1 is LGHNA, CDR2 YNFKEQ. J gave up 3 bases and V 2 bases, and 1 base lay outside the gene matches. This CDR3 region has 14 residues. CDR3 coding DNA: TGTGCCAGCAGCCAAACAGGGGACTACAATGAGCAGTTCTTC. Translated: CASSQTGDYNEQFF.

The chain is built from TRBV5-1 and TRBJ2-1; 9 nucleotides line up with TRBD2. The CDR3 extends over 16 amino acids. The V and J ends lost 4 bases and 7 bases, in that order; junction bases with no gene match: 12. Germline V gene lookup returns CDR1 SGHRS and CDR2 YFSETQ. The CDR3 region is CASSPRGAGGRNEQFF. DNA of the CDR3: TGCGCCAGCAGCCCAAGAGGCGCGGGGGGGAGGAATGAGCAGTTCTTC.

The genes are TRBV5-1 and TRBJ2-7; 9 bases line up with TRBD1. The CDR3 loop spans 15 amino acids. Germline CDR1 and CDR2: SGHRS and YFSETQ. Trimming at V came to 0 bases and at J to 5 bases, leaving 6 bases not matched to a gene. Written as DNA, the CDR3 is TGCGCCAGCAGCTTGGACAGGGGGCAAGTTGACGAGCAGTACTTC. As protein: CASSLDRGQVDEQYF.

On this clone itself: Relative to the germline gene, one junction end is altered; a read error may explain this. The V and J genes are TRBV2 and TRBJ1-5; D might be TRBD1 (5 bases). Germline lookup yields CDR1 SNHLY and CDR2 FYNNEI. CDR3 size: 13 residues. The CDR3 loop reads CASREGAPAPQHF. The CDR3 DNA follows: TGTGCCAGCAGAGAAGGGGCCCCAGCGCCCCAGCATTTT.

This clone has a single count. The V and J genes are TRBV11-2 and TRBJ1-2; no definite D call. Trimming stripped 1 base from V and 6 bases from J, with 9 bases between. The CDR3 is 13 residues long. Germline V gives CDR1 SGHAT, CDR2 FQNNGV. Here the CDR3 reads CASSLGGVNGYTF. CDR3 nucleotide sequence: TGTGCCAGCAGCTTAGGCGGGGTTAATGGCTACACCTTC.

The CDR3 region is CASRLGSWGELFF. CDR3 coding DNA: TGTGCCAGCAGGTTGGGCAGCTGGGGGGAGCTGTTTTTT. The chain carries TRBV3-1 (or the pseudogene TRBV3-2) and TRBJ2-2; D is unresolved. Looked up from germline, CDR1 is LGHDT and CDR2 is YNNKEL (reference sequence). This CDR3 is built from 13 residues. Trimming pared 6 bases from V and 8 bases from J, leaving 13 bases between.

J is TRBJ2-2 and V is TRBV18; maybe TRBD2 (5 bases). The CDR3 sequence is 16 residues long. Trimming shortened V by 3 bases and J by 5 bases, and 16 bases separated the two germline ends. CDR1 is KGHSH, CDR2 LQKENI, per germline. The CDR3 sequence: CASSPGLHLGTGELFF. The CDR3 coding sequence is TGTGCCAGCTCACCCGGACTCCATCTGGGTACCGGGGAGCTGTTTTTT.

The J gene is TRBJ1-1, the V gene TRBV12-3 or TRBV12-4, with D possibly TRBD1 on 5 matching bases. The CDR3 consists of 13 residues. V dropped 6 bases and J dropped 5 bases, with 13 bases sitting between them. CDR3 amino acids: CASSSTGNTEAFF. DNA of the CDR3: TGTGCCAGCAGCTCTACAGGTAATACTGAAGCTTTCTTT.

The chain links TRBV6-5 to TRBJ1-1; the D is unclear. The CDR3 consists of 12 residues. The V gene's germline CDR1 is MNHEY and CDR2 SVGAGI. V gave up 7 bases and J gave up 0 bases, with 6 bases separating them. The CDR3 reads CASNILNTEAFF. The CDR3, as DNA: TGTGCCAGCAACATCCTGAACACTGAAGCTTTCTTT.

V is TRBV6-5 and J is TRBJ2-7, with 8 bases aligning to TRBD2. Germline CDR1 MNHEY, CDR2 SVGAGI. Losses at the gene ends were 6 bases for V and 3 bases for J; bases not matched to a gene: 10. CDR3 length: 15 residues. The CDR3 DNA reads TGTGCCAGCAGGCCCAGCGGGGGCCTAGTCTACGAGCAGTACTTC. Its translation: CASRPSGGLVYEQYF.

The rearrangement joins TRBV7-6 to TRBJ1-2, with TRBD1 matching 7 bases. With 5 bases clipped from V and 2 bases from J, the junction kept 2 bases outside the gene matches. CDR1 and CDR2 (germline): SGHVS, FNYEAQ. This CDR3 comprises 13 residues. The CDR3 protein is CASSLGQNYGYTF. The CDR3 DNA reads as TGTGCCAGCAGCCTGGGACAGAACTATGGCTACACCTTC.

V and J are TRBV5-5 and TRBJ1-2, with 8 bases lining up with TRBD1. J lost 6 bases, V lost 0 bases, and 13 bases had no gene match. Per the germline V gene, CDR1 is SGHKS and CDR2 is YYEKEE (reference sequence). The CDR3 length is 17 residues. The CDR3, as DNA: TGTGCCAGCAGCTTGGAAACAGGGGGTGCCCTAGGGGATGGCTACACCTTC. Translating gives CASSLETGGALGDGYTF.

This chain uses TRBV24-1 with TRBJ2-2; D gene ambiguous. Trimming took 6 bases from V and 4 from J, leaving 11 bases between them. The CDR3 sequence is 14 residues long. CDR1 and CDR2 (germline): KGHDR, SFDVKD. CDR3 nucleotide sequence: TGTGCCACCAGTTCCGTCGGAGCCACCGGGGAGCTGTTTTTT. Encoded protein: CATSSVGATGELFF.

A remark on this clone: Other nucleotide sequences in the sample specify the same CDR3. The rearrangement links TRBV6-2 or TRBV6-3 to TRBJ2-7, with D maybe TRBD1 (6 bases). The CDR3 consists of 12 residues. V was trimmed by 0 bases and J by 7 bases, leaving 7 bases between them. The germline gives CDR1 MNHEY, CDR2 SVGEGT. The CDR3 DNA reads as TGTGCCAGCAGTTACTCGAGGGGGGAGCAGTACTTC. Translating it yields CASSYSRGEQYF.

This sequence joins TRBV9 and TRBJ2-3; D gene ambiguous. The ends were cut back, 2 bases at V and 5 bases at J, with 12 bases in the middle. This CDR3 is built from 14 residues. Germline values: CDR1 SGDLS, CDR2 YYNGEE. The CDR3 is CASSVPPSGDTQYF. The CDR3 DNA is TGTGCCAGCAGCGTCCCCCCTTCGGGAGATACGCAGTATTTT.

The chain uses TRBV3-1 (or the pseudogene TRBV3-2) and TRBJ2-3; D may be TRBD2 (5 bases). The V and J ends lost 1 base and 6 bases respectively, with 8 bases between them. Per germline, CDR1 LGHDT and CDR2 YNNKEL (reference sequence). The CDR3 spans 13 residues. CDR3 bases: TGTGCCAGCAGCCAAGGGAGCGGCGATACGCAGTATTTT. Protein sequence: CASSQGSGDTQYF.